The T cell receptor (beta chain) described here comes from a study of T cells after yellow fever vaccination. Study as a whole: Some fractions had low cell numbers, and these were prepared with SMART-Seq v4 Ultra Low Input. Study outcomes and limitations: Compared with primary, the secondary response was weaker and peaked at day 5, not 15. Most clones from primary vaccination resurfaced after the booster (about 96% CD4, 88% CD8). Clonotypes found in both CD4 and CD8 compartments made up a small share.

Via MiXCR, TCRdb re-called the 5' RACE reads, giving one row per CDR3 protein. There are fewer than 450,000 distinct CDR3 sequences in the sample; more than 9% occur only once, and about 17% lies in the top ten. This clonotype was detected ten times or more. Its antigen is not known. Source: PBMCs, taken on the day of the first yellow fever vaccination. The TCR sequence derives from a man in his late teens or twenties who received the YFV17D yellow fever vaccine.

CDR3 residues: CASSFGGPSTDTQYF. The CDR3 nucleotides are TGTGCCAGCAGTTTTGGGGGGCCTAGCACAGATACGCAGTATTTT. This rearrangement joins TRBV7-2 to TRBJ2-3; D possibly uses TRBD1 or TRBD2 (6 bases each). This CDR3 is 15 amino acids long. With 6 bases removed from V and 0 bases from J, the gap between germline ends came to 13 bases. The V gene's germline CDR1 is SGHTA and CDR2 FQGNSA.